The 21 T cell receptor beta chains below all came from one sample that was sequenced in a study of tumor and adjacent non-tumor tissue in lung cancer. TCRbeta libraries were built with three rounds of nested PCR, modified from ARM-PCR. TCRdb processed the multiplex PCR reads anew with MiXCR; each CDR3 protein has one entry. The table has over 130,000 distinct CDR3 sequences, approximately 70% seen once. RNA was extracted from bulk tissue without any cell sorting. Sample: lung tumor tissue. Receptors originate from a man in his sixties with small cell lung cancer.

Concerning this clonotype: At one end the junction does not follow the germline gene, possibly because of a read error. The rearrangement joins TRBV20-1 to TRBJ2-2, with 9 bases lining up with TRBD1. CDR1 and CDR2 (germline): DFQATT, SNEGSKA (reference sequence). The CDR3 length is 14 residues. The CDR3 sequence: CSGRDRVHSGKLFF. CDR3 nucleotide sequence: TGCAGTGGCCGGGACAGGGTGCACTCCGGGAAGCTGTTTTTT.

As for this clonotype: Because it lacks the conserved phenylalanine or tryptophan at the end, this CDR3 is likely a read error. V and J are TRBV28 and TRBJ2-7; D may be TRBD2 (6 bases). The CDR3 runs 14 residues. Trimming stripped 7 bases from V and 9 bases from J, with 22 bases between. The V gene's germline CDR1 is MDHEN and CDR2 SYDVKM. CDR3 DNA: TGTGCCAGCAACCCCGCGGGACCCCCCTCCGGGCAGTACTCC. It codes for CASNPAGPPSGQYS.

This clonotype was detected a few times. The CDR3 loop reads CSVGTTNSGNTIYF. The CDR3 DNA reads TGCAGCGTTGGGACCACAAACTCTGGAAACACCATATATTTT. V and J are TRBV29-1 and TRBJ1-3; D unclear. CDR1 and CDR2 (germline): SQVTM, ANQGSEA. Trimming cost V 4 bases and J 0 bases, with 10 bases left between them. The CDR3 has 14 amino acids. Together with reference TRBV29-1 and TRBJ1-3, the CDR3 gives the full variable domain: SAVISQKPSRDICQRGTSLTIQCQVDSQVTMMFWYRQQPGQSLTLIATANQGSEATYESGFVIDKFPISRPNLTFSTLTVSNMSPEDSSIYLCSVGTTNSGNTIYFGEGSWLTVV.

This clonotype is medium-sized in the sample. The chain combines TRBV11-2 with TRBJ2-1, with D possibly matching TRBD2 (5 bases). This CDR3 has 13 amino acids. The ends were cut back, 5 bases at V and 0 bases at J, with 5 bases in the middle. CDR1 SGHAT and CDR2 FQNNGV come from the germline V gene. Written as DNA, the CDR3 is TGTGCCAGCAGCCGGGACTCCTACAATGAGCAGTTCTTC. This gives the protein CASSRDSYNEQFF.

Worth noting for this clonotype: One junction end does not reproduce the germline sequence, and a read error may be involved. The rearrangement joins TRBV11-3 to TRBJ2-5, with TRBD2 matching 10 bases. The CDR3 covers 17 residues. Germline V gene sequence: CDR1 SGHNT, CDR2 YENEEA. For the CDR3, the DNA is TGTGCCAGCAACTTAGTTCGGCTAGCGGGAGCGGGAGAGACCCTGTACTTC. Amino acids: CASNLVRLAGAGETLYF.

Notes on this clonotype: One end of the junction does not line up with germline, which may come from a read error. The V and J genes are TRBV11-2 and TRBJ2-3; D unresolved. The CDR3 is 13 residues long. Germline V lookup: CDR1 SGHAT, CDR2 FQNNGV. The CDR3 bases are TGTGCCAGCGGCTTAGACGTACTATGTACGCAGTATTTT. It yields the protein CASGLDVLCTQYF.

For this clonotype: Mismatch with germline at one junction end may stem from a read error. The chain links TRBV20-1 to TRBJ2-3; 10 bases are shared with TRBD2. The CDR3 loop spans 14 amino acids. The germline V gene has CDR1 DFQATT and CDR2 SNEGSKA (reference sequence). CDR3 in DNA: TGCAGTGCTAAGACACTAGCGGGACCGGATACGCAATATTTT. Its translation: CSAKTLAGPDTQYF.

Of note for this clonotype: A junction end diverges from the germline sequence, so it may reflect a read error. The CDR3: CASSPGRTYIYTQYF. The CDR3 coding sequence is TGTGCTAGCAGCCCGGGGAGAACTTACATATATACGCAGTATTTT. V gene TRBV11-2 combines with J gene TRBJ2-3; tentatively, D is TRBD2 (5 bases). From germline, CDR1 is SGHAT and CDR2 FQNNGV. The CDR3 consists of 15 residues.

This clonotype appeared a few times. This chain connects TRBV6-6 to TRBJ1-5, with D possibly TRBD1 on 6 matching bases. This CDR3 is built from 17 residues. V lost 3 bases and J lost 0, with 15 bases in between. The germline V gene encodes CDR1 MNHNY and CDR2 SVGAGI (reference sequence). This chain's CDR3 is CASSYKGGMNSNQPQHF. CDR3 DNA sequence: TGTGCCAGCAGTTATAAAGGGGGTATGAATAGCAATCAGCCCCAGCATTTT.

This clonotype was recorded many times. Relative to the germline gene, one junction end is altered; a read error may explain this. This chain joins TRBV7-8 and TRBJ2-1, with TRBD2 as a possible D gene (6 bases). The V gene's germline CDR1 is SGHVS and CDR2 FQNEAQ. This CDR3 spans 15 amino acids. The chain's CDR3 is CASSLAREYHNEQFF. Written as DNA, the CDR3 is TGTGCCAGCAGCCTAGCGAGGGAATACCACAATGAGCAGTTCTTC.

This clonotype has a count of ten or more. In DNA form, the CDR3 reads TGTGCCAGCAGTTTTGGTACAGGGGGCCAGGAGTACTTC. Translation gives CASSFGTGGQEYF. The chain recombines TRBV12-3 or TRBV12-4 with TRBJ2-4; 9 bases line up with TRBD1. CDR3 length equals 13 residues. Trimming at V came to 3 bases and at J to 14 bases, leaving 8 bases not matched to a gene.

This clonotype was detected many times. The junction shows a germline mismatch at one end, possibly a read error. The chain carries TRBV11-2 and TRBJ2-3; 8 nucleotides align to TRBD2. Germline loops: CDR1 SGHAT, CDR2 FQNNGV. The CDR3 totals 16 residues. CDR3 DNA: TGTGCCGGCAGCTTATACCGAGCGGGAGGCACAGATACGCAGTATTTT. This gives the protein CAGSLYRAGGTDTQYF.

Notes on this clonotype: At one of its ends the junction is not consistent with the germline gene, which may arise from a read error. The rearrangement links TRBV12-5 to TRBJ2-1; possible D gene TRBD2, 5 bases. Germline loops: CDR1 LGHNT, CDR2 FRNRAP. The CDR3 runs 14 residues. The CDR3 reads CASGLEDLHNEQFF. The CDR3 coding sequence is TGTGCTAGTGGTCTGGAGGACCTCCACAATGAGCAGTTCTTT.

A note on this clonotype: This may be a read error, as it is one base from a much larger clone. The CDR3, as DNA: TGTGCCAGCGGTGAAGTGGGGGGGATAGGACCCGAGCAGTACTTC. This codes for CASGEVGGIGPEQYF. The rearrangement links TRBV6-1 to TRBJ2-7; 7 bases line up with TRBD2. CDR1 is MNHNS, CDR2 SASEGT, per germline. The CDR3 length is 15 residues.

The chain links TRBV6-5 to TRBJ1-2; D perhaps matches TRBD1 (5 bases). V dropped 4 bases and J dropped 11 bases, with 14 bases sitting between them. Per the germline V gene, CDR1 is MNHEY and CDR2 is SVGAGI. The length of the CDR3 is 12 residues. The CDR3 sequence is CASSCKGLGYTF. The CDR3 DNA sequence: TGTGCCAGCAGTTGCAAGGGGCTCGGTTACACCTTC.

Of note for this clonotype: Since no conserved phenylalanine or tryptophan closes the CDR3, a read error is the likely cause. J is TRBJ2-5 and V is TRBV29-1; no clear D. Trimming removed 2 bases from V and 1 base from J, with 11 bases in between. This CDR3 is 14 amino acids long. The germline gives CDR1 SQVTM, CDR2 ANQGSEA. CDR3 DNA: TGCAGCGTTGAACTCGGCAGCACCCAAGAGACCCAGTACTCC. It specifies CSVELGSTQETQYS.

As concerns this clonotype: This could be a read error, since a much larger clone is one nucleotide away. The CDR3 sequence: CASGETGAEQFF. The CDR3 bases are TGCGCCAGCGGCGAAACAGGGGCCGAGCAGTTCTTC. The chain has TRBV10-2 and TRBJ2-1, with TRBD1 matching over 7 bases. J gave up 10 bases and V 8 bases, and 8 bases lay outside the gene matches. The CDR3 covers 12 residues. Germline loops: CDR1 WSHSY, CDR2 SAAADI.

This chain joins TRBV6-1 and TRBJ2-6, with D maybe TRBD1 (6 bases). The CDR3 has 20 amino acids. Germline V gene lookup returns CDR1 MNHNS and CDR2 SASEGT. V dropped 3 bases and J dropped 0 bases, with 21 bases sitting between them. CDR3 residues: CASSDVQEQGKSSGANVLTF. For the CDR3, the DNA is TGTGCCAGCAGTGACGTCCAGGAACAGGGTAAAAGCTCTGGGGCCAACGTCCTGACTTTC.

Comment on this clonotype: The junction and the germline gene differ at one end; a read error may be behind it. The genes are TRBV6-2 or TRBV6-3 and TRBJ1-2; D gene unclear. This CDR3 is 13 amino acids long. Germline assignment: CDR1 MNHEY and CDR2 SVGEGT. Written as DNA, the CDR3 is TGTGCCAGAAGTTACGTCGCTAGCTATGGCTACACCTTC. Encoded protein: CARSYVASYGYTF.

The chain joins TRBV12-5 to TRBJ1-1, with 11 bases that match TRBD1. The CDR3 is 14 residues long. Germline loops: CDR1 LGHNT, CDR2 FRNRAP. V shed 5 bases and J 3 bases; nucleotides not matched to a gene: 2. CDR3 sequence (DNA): TGTGCTAGTGGTCCGGGACAGGGGGACACTGAAGCTTTCTTT. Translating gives CASGPGQGDTEAFF.

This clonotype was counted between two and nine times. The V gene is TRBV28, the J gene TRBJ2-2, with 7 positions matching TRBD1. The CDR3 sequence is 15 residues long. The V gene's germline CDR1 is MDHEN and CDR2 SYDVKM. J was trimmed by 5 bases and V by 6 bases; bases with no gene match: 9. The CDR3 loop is CASRRDSPLTGELFF. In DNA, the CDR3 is TGTGCCAGCAGACGGGACAGCCCTTTAACCGGGGAGCTGTTTTTT.